This passage covers 21 T cell receptor beta chains from one sample sequenced in a study of type 1 regulatory T cells. Each CDR3 protein gets one entry after TCRdb re-called the reads with MiXCR. The sample includes fewer than 75,000 distinct CDR3 sequences, 49% seen only once; the top ten take 2% to 2.5%. Antigens for these TCRs are unknown. Sequencing was done on a sample of cultured non-Tr1 T cells, either the whole culture or a sorted T cell fraction (not recorded which). Source of these receptors: a human donor in good health.

A word on this clonotype: Sequence at one end of the junction differs from germline and may be a read error. The genes are TRBV5-1 and TRBJ2-4, with 10 bases that match TRBD2. CDR1 and CDR2 (germline): SGHRS, YFSETQ. The CDR3 has 19 residues. The CDR3 region is CASSLVISGGTTPGNVQYF. DNA of the CDR3: TGCGCCAGCAGCTTGGTAATTAGCGGGGGGACAACACCGGGAAACGTTCAGTACTTC.

The chain employs TRBV7-9 and TRBJ1-2, with a weak D call TRBD1 (6 bases). Trimming left V 1 base short and J 6 bases short, with 21 bases between. The CDR3 contains 17 residues. Germline V lookup: CDR1 SEHNR, CDR2 FQNEAQ (reference sequence). The CDR3 is CASSLVGGGSAGDGYTF. Here the CDR3 DNA reads TGTGCCAGCAGCTTAGTTGGGGGCGGAAGTGCAGGGGATGGCTACACCTTC. The full variable domain, in which reference TRBV7-9 and TRBJ1-2 provide the parts outside the CDR3, is DTGVSQNPRHKITKRGQNVTFRCDPISEHNRLYWYRQTLGQGPEFLTYFQNEAQLEKSRLLSDRFSAERPKGSFSTLEIQRTEQGDSAMYLCASSLVGGGSAGDGYTFGSGTRLTVV.

The chain carries TRBV7-2 and TRBJ2-1; 11 nucleotides line up with TRBD2. The V gene's germline CDR1 is SGHTA and CDR2 FQGNSA. With V trimmed by 4 bases and J by 7 bases, 6 bases remained unmatched. The CDR3 has 15 amino acids. The chain's CDR3 is CASSYRLAGNNEQFF. The CDR3 DNA is TGTGCCAGCAGCTACCGACTAGCGGGGAATAATGAGCAGTTCTTC.

This clonotype occurred a few times. The rearrangement links TRBV3-1 to TRBJ1-2; 8 nucleotides line up with TRBD1. Germline V gives CDR1 LGHDT, CDR2 YNNKEL (reference sequence). The J segment lost 1 base and the V segment lost 3 bases, leaving 10 bases of the junction unmatched. The length of the CDR3 is 17 residues. The CDR3 spells CASSHRDRLRSNYGYTF. The CDR3 nucleotides are TGTGCCAGCAGCCATCGGGACAGGCTTCGTAGTAACTATGGCTACACCTTC.

The V gene is TRBV20-1, the J gene TRBJ1-1; D is unclear. The CDR3 spans 15 residues. Germline V gene lookup returns CDR1 DFQATT and CDR2 SNEGSKA (reference sequence). V was shortened by 3 bases and J by 0 bases, with 14 bases between the two germline ends. The CDR3 region has the DNA TGCAGTGCTAGCCCGAGCGGCAGGATGAACACTGAAGCTTTCTTT. Amino acids: CSASPSGRMNTEAFF.

J is TRBJ2-2 and V is TRBV12-3 or TRBV12-4; 9 bases are shared with TRBD1. V dropped 7 bases and J dropped 7; count of bases not matched to a gene: 7. The CDR3 extends over 14 amino acids. The CDR3 protein is CASINPDRGGELFF. The CDR3 coding sequence is TGTGCCAGCATCAACCCGGACAGGGGCGGGGAGCTGTTTTTT.

This clonotype was seen only a few times. The CDR3 protein is CSAQDRPKYGNTEAFF. CDR3 nucleotides: TGCAGTGCTCAAGACAGGCCTAAATACGGGAACACTGAAGCTTTCTTT. The chain couples TRBV20-1 to TRBJ1-1, with D possibly being TRBD1 (6 bases). The CDR3 length is 16 residues. Germline V gives CDR1 DFQATT, CDR2 SNEGSKA (reference sequence). Trimming shortened V by 5 bases and J by 1 base, and 20 bases separated the two germline ends.

The chain recombines TRBV7-2 with TRBJ2-5, with 15 bases fitting TRBD2. J gave up 7 bases and V 1 base, and 19 bases lay outside the gene matches. The V gene's germline CDR1 is SGHTA and CDR2 FQGNSA. The CDR3 consists of 21 residues. CDR3 sequence reads: CASSLVPPGLAGGSSSRTQYF. The CDR3, as DNA: TGTGCCAGCAGCTTAGTACCTCCGGGACTAGCGGGGGGATCCTCCTCAAGGACCCAGTACTTC.

The chain is built from TRBV27 and TRBJ1-2, with 7 bases identical to TRBD1. CDR3 length: 13 amino acids. CDR1 is MNHEY and CDR2 is SMNVEV in the germline V gene (reference sequence). J lost 6 bases, V lost 6 bases, and 7 bases had no gene match. The CDR3 bases are TGTGCCAGCAGAGCTACAGGGGAACATGGCTACACCTTC. Translated, it gives CASRATGEHGYTF.

This clonotype occurred a few times. The V and J genes are TRBV7-9 and TRBJ1-3; D is ambiguous. V shed 8 bases and J shed 0 bases, with 5 bases lying between them. From germline, CDR1 is SEHNR and CDR2 FQNEAQ (reference sequence). The CDR3 has 12 amino acids. Here the CDR3 reads CASQSSGNTIYF. As DNA, the CDR3 is TGTGCCAGCCAGAGCTCTGGAAACACCATATATTTT.

The sample holds one count of this clonotype. The J gene is TRBJ1-1, the V gene TRBV7-3; TRBD1 aligns across 7 bases. Germline V lookup: CDR1 SGHTA, CDR2 FQGTGA. With 3 bases clipped from V and 5 bases from J, the junction kept 18 bases outside the gene matches. This CDR3 region has 18 residues. CDR3 sequence: CASSFRSGGSGGWTEAFF. Here the CDR3 DNA reads TGTGCCAGCAGCTTCCGCTCTGGTGGCTCAGGGGGGTGGACTGAAGCTTTCTTT.

The chain has TRBV4-3 and TRBJ2-6, with D maybe TRBD1 (6 bases). The germline V gene encodes CDR1 LGHNA and CDR2 YSLEER. The V end was cut by 0 bases, the J end by 1 base, with 7 bases between. The CDR3 loop spans 16 amino acids. The CDR3 bases are TGCGCCAGCAGCCAAGAAACAGGGTCTGGGGCCAACGTCCTGACTTTC. The encoded protein is CASSQETGSGANVLTF.

A remark on this clonotype: A junction boundary mismatches the germline segment, possibly from a read error. The V call is TRBV3-1, the J call TRBJ1-2; perhaps TRBD1 as D (6 bases). The germline gives CDR1 LGHDT, CDR2 YNNKEL (reference sequence). This CDR3 has 14 residues. CDR3 loop: CASSQPGQNYDYTF. As DNA, the CDR3 is TGTGCCAGCAGCCAGCCGGGACAAAACTATGACTACACCTTC.

The V and J genes are TRBV20-1 and TRBJ2-5, with 10 bases identical to TRBD1. The CDR3 spans 15 residues. Trimming removed 4 bases from V and 7 bases from J; junction bases left unmatched: 12. CDR1 and CDR2 (germline): DFQATT, SNEGSKA (reference sequence). The CDR3 loop reads CSAKYSGTGATTQYF. The CDR3 DNA sequence: TGCAGTGCTAAATATTCCGGGACAGGGGCCACGACCCAGTACTTC.

The chain has TRBV27 and TRBJ1-5, with 9 bases identical to TRBD1. The CDR3 loop spans 13 amino acids. V trimming: 6 bases; J trimming: 6 bases; junction bases outside the gene matches: 3. Germline V CDR1 and CDR2: MNHEY, SMNVEV (reference sequence). The DNA of the CDR3 is TGTGCCAGCAGCCGGACAGGGGCTCAGCCCCAGCATTTT. Translated: CASSRTGAQPQHF.

This clonotype has a handful of counts. The V gene is TRBV5-1, the J gene TRBJ2-3; 11 bases align to TRBD2. The germline V gene has CDR1 SGHRS and CDR2 YFSETQ. V lost 0 bases and J lost 6; bases outside the gene matches: 3. The CDR3 is 15 residues long. The CDR3 DNA follows: TGCGCCAGCAGCTTGGTAGCGGGGGGGATCGATACGCAGTATTTT. This gives the protein CASSLVAGGIDTQYF.

A note on this clonotype: The junction does not match germline at one end; this may be a read error. The genes are TRBV4-3 and TRBJ2-2; D may match TRBD1 or TRBD2 (6 bases each). The V gene's germline CDR1 is LGHNA and CDR2 YSLEER. This CDR3 comprises 14 residues. CDR3 amino acids: CASSHHRETGGLFF. CDR3 sequence (DNA): TGCGCCAGCAGCCACCACAGGGAAACCGGGGGGCTGTTTTTT.

As regards this clonotype: As the CDR3 is not closed by the conserved phenylalanine or tryptophan, this likely results from a read error. No DNA is shown, since the ends of the CDR3 on it are uncertain; the CDR3 is the one TCRdb lists. V is TRBV5-6 and J is TRBJ2-5; the table gives TRBD2 as D, unverified against the DNA. Inclusive of both ends, the CDR3 amounts to 17 amino acids. From germline, CDR1 is SGHDT and CDR2 YYEEEE. CDR3 sequence reads: CASSFPDHGLAGGAGYP.

The chain uses TRBV5-1 and TRBJ1-2; TRBD1 might be the D (6 bases). V lost 0 bases and J lost 4, with 7 bases in between. CDR3 length equals 13 residues. Germline V gene data show CDR1 as SGHRS and CDR2 as YFSETQ. The CDR3 DNA reads as TGCGCCAGCAGCTTGGGGACAGTCTATGGCTACACCTTC. Translated, it gives CASSLGTVYGYTF. Variable domain in full (rest from reference TRBV5-1 and TRBJ1-2): KAGVTQTPRYLIKTRGQQVTLSCSPISGHRSVSWYQQTPGQGLQFLFEYFSETQRNKGNFPGRFSGRQFSNSRSEMNVSTLELGDSALYLCASSLGTVYGYTFGSGTRLTVV.

In its sample, this clonotype was seen many times. The chain employs TRBV18 and TRBJ2-4, with D possibly TRBD2 on 5 matching bases. Germline V lookup: CDR1 KGHSH, CDR2 LQKENI. CDR3 length equals 16 residues. V was clipped by 3 bases and J by 6 bases, with 18 bases between them. The CDR3 bases are TGTGCCAGCTCACCCCCCCGGGGTCGGGCGACAAACATTCAGTACTTC. It encodes CASSPPRGRATNIQYF.

This chain uses TRBV5-1 with TRBJ1-2; D unresolved. Germline V lookup: CDR1 SGHRS, CDR2 YFSETQ. The CDR3 runs to 13 residues. Deletions cut 0 bases from V and 8 bases from J, with 11 bases between. The CDR3 nucleotides are TGCGCCAGCAGCTTGGAGGGATCGAGAGGCTACACCTTC. Translated, it gives CASSLEGSRGYTF.